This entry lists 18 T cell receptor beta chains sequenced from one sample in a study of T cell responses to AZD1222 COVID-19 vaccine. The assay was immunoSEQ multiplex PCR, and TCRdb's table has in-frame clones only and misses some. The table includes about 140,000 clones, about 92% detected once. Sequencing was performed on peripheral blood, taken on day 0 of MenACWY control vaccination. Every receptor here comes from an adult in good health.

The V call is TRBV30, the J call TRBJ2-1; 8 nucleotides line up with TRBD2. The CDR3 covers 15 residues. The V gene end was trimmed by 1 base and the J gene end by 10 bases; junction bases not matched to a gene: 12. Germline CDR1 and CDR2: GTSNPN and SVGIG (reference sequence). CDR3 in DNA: TGTGCCTGGAGTGCCGGGACTAGAGAGGGGTTGGAGCAGTTCTTC. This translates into CAWSAGTREGLEQFF.

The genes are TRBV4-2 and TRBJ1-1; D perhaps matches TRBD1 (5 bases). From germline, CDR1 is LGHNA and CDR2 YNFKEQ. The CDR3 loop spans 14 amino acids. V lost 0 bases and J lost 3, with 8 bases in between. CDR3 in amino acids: CASSQDGGDTEAFF. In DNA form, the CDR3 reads TGTGCCAGCAGCCAAGACGGAGGGGACACTGAAGCTTTCTTT.

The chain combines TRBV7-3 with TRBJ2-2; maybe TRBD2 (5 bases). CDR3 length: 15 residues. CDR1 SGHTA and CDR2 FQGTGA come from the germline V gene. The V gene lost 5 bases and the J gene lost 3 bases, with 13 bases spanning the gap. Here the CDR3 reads CASSRTRIDTGELFF. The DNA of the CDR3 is TGTGCCAGCAGCAGGACTCGCATAGACACCGGGGAGCTGTTTTTT.

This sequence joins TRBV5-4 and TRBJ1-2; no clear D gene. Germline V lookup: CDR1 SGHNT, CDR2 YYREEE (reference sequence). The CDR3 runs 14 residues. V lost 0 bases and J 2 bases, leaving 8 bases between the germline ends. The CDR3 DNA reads TGTGCCAGCAGCTTGGCCCCACAGAACTATGGCTACACCTTC. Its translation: CASSLAPQNYGYTF.

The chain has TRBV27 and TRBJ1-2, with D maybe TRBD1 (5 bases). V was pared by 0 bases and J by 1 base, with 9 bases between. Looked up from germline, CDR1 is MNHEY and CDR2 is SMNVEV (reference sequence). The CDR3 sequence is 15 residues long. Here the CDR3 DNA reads TGTGCCAGCAGTTTATCTGGGGACCTTAACTATGGCTACACCTTC. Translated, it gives CASSLSGDLNYGYTF.

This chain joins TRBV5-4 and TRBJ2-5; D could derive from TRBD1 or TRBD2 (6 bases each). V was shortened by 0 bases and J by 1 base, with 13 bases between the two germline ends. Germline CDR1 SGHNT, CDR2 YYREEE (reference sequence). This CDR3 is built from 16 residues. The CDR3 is CASSLAPGAGQETQYF. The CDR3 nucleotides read TGTGCCAGCAGCTTGGCCCCGGGGGCCGGCCAAGAGACCCAGTACTTC.

The CDR3 here is CASSNTLFCISYEQYF. The CDR3 DNA sequence: TGCGCCAGCAGCAATACCCTTTTCTGCATCTCCTACGAGCAGTACTTC. V gene TRBV23-1 combines with J gene TRBJ2-7; D unresolved. TRBV23-1 is flagged as an ORF with uncertain function. The CDR3 contains 16 residues. The germline V and J ends were trimmed by 6 bases and 0 bases, with 18 bases remaining between them.

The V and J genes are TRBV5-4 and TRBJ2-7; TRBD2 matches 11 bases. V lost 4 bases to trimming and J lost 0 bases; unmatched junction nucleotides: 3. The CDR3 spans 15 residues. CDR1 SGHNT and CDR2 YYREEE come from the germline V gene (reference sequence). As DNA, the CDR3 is TGTGCCAGCAGCGATGGACTAGCGGGCTCCTACGAGCAGTACTTC. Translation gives CASSDGLAGSYEQYF.

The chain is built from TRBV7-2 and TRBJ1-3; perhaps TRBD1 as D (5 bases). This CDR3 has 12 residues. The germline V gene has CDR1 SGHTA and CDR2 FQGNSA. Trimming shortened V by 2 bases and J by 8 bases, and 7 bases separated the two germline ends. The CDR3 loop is CASSLQGYTIYF. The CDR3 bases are TGTGCCAGCAGCTTACAGGGTTACACCATATATTTT.

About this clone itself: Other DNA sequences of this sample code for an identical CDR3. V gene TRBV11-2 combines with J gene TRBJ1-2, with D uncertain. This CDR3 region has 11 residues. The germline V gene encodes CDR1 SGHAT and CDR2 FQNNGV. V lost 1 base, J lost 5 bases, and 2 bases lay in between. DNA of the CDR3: TGTGCCAGCAGCTTAGGGTATGGCTACACCTTC. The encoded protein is CASSLGYGYTF.

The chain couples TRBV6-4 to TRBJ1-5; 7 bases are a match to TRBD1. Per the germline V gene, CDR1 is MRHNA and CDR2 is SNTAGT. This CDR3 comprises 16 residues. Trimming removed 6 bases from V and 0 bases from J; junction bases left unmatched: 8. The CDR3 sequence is CASRVRDRYSNQPQHF. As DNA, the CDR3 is TGTGCCAGCAGAGTCCGGGACAGATATAGCAATCAGCCCCAGCATTTT.

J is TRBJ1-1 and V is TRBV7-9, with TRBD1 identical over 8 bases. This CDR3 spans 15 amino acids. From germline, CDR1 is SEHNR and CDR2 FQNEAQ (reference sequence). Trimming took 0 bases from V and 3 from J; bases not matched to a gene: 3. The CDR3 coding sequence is TGTGCCAGCAGCTTAGCGGACAGGGAATACACTGAAGCTTTCTTT. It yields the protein CASSLADREYTEAFF.

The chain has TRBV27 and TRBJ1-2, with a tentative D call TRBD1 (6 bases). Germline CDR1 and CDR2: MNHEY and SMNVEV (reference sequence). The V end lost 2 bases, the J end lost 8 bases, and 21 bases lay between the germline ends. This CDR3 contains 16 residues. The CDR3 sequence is CASSLAAGGGSGGYTF. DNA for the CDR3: TGTGCCAGCAGTTTAGCCGCTGGGGGGGGCTCGGGGGGCTACACCTTC.

The CDR3 loop reads CASSPSYIEAFF. In nucleotides, the CDR3 is TGTGCCAGCTCACCATCTTACATTGAAGCTTTCTTT. The chain uses TRBV18 and TRBJ1-1; D gene ambiguous. The CDR3 has 12 amino acids. V was pared by 2 bases and J by 7 bases, with 8 bases between. Germline loops: CDR1 KGHSH, CDR2 LQKENI.

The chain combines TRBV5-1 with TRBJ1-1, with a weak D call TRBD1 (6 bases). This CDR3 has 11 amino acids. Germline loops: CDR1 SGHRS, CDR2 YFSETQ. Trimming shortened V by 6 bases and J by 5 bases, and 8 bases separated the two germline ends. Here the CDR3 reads CASNRGTEAFF. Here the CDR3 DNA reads TGCGCCAGCAATAGGGGGACTGAAGCTTTCTTT.

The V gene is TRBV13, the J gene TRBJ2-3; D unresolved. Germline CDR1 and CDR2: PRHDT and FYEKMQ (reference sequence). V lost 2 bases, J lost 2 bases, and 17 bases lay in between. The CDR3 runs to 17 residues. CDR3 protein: CASSLYFDGGFTDTQYF. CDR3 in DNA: TGTGCCAGCAGCTTATATTTTGACGGCGGCTTCACAGATACGCAGTATTTT.

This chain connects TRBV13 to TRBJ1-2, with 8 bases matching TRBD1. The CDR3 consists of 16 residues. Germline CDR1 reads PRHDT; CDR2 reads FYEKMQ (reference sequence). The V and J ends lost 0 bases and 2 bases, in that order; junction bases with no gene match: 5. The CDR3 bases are TGTGCCAGCAGCTTAGGGACAGGGGCTGGGAACTATGGCTACACCTTC. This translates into CASSLGTGAGNYGYTF.

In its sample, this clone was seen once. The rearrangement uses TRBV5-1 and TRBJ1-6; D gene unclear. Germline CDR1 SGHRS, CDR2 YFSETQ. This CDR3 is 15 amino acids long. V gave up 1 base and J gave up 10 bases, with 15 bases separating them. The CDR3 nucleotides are TGCGCCAGCAGCTTGAGTGGTGGGGATAGCTCACCCCTCCACTTT. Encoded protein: CASSLSGGDSSPLHF.